Shown below are 4 T cell receptor beta chains from a single sample sequenced in a study of blood T cell repertoires in COVID-19. TCRdb keeps only in-frame clones here, not all; method: immunoSEQ multiplex PCR. The sample has approximately 470,000 clones; roughly 85% are singletons. The sequenced sample consisted of peripheral blood. Receptors were obtained from a human donor in a cohort sampled during active COVID-19.

The J gene is TRBJ1-2, the V gene TRBV30; 7 bases agree with TRBD1. Germline V gene sequence: CDR1 GTSNPN, CDR2 SVGIG (reference sequence). The CDR3 is 13 amino acids. With 8 bases clipped from V and 4 bases from J, the junction kept 10 bases outside the gene matches. The CDR3 DNA is TGTGCCGGAAGTTCAGGGGGTCCCTATGGCTACACCTTC. Its translation: CAGSSGGPYGYTF.

The CDR3, as DNA: TGCGCCAGCGCTTCCCGCACCCTTCCTAGCGGAGGCGGGACAGATACGCAGTATTTT. It codes for CASASRTLPSGGGTDTQYF. V and J are TRBV5-1 and TRBJ2-3; 7 bases agree with TRBD2. This CDR3 has 19 amino acids. Germline CDR1 SGHRS, CDR2 YFSETQ. Trimming at V came to 7 bases and at J to 3 bases, leaving 23 bases not matched to a gene. Based on the CDR3 plus reference TRBV5-1 and TRBJ2-3, the full variable domain is KAGVTQTPRYLIKTRGQQVTLSCSPISGHRSVSWYQQTPGQGLQFLFEYFSETQRNKGNFPGRFSGRQFSNSRSEMNVSTLELGDSALYLCASASRTLPSGGGTDTQYFGPGTRLTVL.

This rearrangement joins TRBV27 to TRBJ1-4; the match to TRBD1 covers 8 bases. This CDR3 spans 17 amino acids. V lost 5 bases and J lost 5; bases outside the gene matches: 13. The germline V gene has CDR1 MNHEY and CDR2 SMNVEV (reference sequence). This CDR3 reads CASSLVHTGGRNEKLFF. In DNA, the CDR3 is TGTGCCAGCAGTCTCGTACACACAGGGGGTAGGAATGAAAAACTGTTTTTT.

The chain carries TRBV5-1 and TRBJ1-2; D may be TRBD1 (6 bases). Trimming took 7 bases from V and 1 from J, leaving 17 bases between them. The CDR3 is 15 amino acids. Per the germline V gene, CDR1 is SGHRS and CDR2 is YFSETQ. The CDR3 DNA is TGCGCCAGCCGTACAACCGGGACAATTAACTATGGCTACACCTTC. Residues: CASRTTGTINYGYTF.